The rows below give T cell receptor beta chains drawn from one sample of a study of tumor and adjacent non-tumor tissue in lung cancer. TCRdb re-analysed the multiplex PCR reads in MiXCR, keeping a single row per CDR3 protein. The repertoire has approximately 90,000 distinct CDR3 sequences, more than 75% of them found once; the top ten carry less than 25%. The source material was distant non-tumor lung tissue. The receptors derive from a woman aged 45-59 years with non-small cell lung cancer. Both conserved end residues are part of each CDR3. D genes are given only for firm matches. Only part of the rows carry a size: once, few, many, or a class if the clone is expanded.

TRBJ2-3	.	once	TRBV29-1	TGCAGTGTTGTTTTGACAGAAGATACGCAGTTTTTT	CSVVLTEDTQFF
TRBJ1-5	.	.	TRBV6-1	TGTGCCAGCAATCGATCCCGGGAGGGAAATAGCAATCAACCCCAGCATTTC	CASNRSREGNSNQPQHF
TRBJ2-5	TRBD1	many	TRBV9	TGTGCCAGCAGCGGCCTATCCGGGACAGGGTTAGAGACCCAGTACTTC	CASSGLSGTGLETQYF
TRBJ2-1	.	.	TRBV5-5	TGTGCCAGCAGCCAGGACTCTTCCGCATGGGAGCAGTTCTTT	CASSQDSSAWEQFF
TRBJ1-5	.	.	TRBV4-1	TGCGCCAGTAGTCAACAGGAATACATTCAGCCCCAGCATTTT	CASSQQEYIQPQHF
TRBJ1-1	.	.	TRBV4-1	TGCGCCGGCATCCCGATCCCCATAATTAGAGGGGACACTGAAGCTTTCTTT	CAGIPIPIIRGDTEAFF
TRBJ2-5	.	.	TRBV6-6	TGTGCCAGCAGTACCCCGGACCCAGCCGGGGTGACCCAGTACTTC	CASSTPDPAGVTQYF
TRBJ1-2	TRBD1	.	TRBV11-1	TGTGCCAGCAGCCTTTACACAGGGGGTGACTATGGCTACAACTTT	CASSLYTGGDYGYNF
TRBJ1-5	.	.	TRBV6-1	TGTGCCACTGCGACTCAGGGAGCCGCGGGGTATACCAATCAGCCCCAGCATTTT	CATATQGAAGYTNQPQHF
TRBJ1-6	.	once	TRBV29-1	TGCAGCTCGGGACACACTAACTCACGCCTCCACTTC	CSSGHTNSRLHF
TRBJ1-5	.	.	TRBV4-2	TGTGCCAGCAGCCAAGACTTCGCTAGCAATCAGCCTCAGCATTTT	CASSQDFASNQPQHF
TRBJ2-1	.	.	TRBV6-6	TGTGCCAGTAGAACCATCCTAGTGAATGAGCAGTTCTTC	CASRTILVNEQFF
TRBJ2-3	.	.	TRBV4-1	TGCGCCGGCAGCCAGATACTAGGGGGGAGAGATACGCAGTATTTT	CAGSQILGGRDTQYF
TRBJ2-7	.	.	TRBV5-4	.	CASSPWAGGADQHF
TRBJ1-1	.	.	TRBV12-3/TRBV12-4	TGTGCAAGCAGTCGGGAAGTTGGGGGCATGAACACAGAAGCTTTCTTT	CASSREVGGMNTEAFF
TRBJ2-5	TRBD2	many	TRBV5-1	TGCGCCAGCAGCTTGGCCCCAGGAGCGGGAGGGGTACAAGAGACCCAGTACTTC	CASSLAPGAGGVQETQYF
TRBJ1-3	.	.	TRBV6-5	TGTGTCAGCAGACACAAGGTTACTGGAAACACTATATATTTT	CVSRHKVTGNTIYF
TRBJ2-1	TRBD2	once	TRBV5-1	TGTACCAGCAGCCCAAATAGCGGGATCGAATCCTACAATAAGCAGTTCTTC	CTSSPNSGIESYNKQFF
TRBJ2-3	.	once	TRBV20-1	TGCAGTGCTCAATCGGGAGCTGGCACAGATACGCAGTATTTT	CSAQSGAGTDTQYF
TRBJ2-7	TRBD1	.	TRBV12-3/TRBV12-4	TGTGGCAGTAGCGCCTGGGACAGGAACTCCTACGAACAGTACTTC	CGSSAWDRNSYEQYF
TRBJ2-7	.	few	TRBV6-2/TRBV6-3	TGTGTCAGCAATTACCCGATCGGGACAGGGGAGCTAGCGGGATCCTACGAGCAGTACTTC	CVSNYPIGTGELAGSYEQYF
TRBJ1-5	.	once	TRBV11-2	TGTGCCAGTAACTTAGGACCCCCTGGGGACCATACGCAGCATTTT	CASNLGPPGDHTQHF
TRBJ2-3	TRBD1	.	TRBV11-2	TGTACCAGCAGCCATGACAGGGCTAACACAGGTACGCGGTATTTT	CTSSHDRANTGTRYF
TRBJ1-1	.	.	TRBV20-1	TGCGGTGCTTTATGGTGGAACACTAAAGCTTTCTTT	CGALWWNTKAFF
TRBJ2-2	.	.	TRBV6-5	TGTGCTAGCGGGGACCCCACAGGGGGTGTTCGCGGGGAGCTGTTTTTT	CASGDPTGGVRGELFF
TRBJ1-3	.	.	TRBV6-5	TGTGTCAGCAGGTACGTTCCTGTCTCTGGAAACACCATATATTTT	CVSRYVPVSGNTIYF
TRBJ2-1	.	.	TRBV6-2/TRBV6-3	TGTGCCAGCAGTTACAGGGAAAGCCGGAAAAATGAGCAGTTCTTC	CASSYRESRKNEQFF
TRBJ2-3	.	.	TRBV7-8	TGTGCCAGCAGGTCGAACAGGTCAGATATGCAGTATTTT	CASRSNRSDMQYF
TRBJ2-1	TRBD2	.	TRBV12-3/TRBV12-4	TGTGCCAGCAGTTTTGTCGGAACTAGCGGCGTGTGCAATGAGCAGTTATTC	CASSFVGTSGVCNEQLF
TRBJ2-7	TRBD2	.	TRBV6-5	TGTGCCAGAATACCCCGGGAGGGCGCCTACGAGCAGTACTTC	CARIPREGAYEQYF
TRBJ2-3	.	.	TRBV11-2	TGTACCAGCAGCTTGTGGGGTCAGCTAGCTACAGATACCCAGTATTTT	CTSSLWGQLATDTQYF
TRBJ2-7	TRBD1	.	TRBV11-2	TGTGCCTGCAGCACCGGGACAGGACGCTCCTACGAGCAGTACTTC	CACSTGTGRSYEQYF
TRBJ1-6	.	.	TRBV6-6	TGTGCCAACACCTCCCGGGCCGAGTATAGTTCACCCCTCCACTTT	CANTSRAEYSSPLHF
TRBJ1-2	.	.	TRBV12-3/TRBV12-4	TGTGCCAACAGCCGCGGGACGGCTAACTATGGCTACACATTC	CANSRGTANYGYTF
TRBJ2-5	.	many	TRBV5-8	TGTGCCAGCAGCTTGGCCCCCTCGGGGGTTCGGTCCCAGTACTTC	CASSLAPSGVRSQYF
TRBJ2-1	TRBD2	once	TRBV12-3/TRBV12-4	TGTACCAGCAGTTTACTAGCGGGTGAATCCTACAATGAGCAGTTCTTC	CTSSLLAGESYNEQFF
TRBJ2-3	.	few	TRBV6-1	TGTGCCAGCAGTGGCACGGGGGACCGTGGTACGCAGTATTTT	CASSGTGDRGTQYF
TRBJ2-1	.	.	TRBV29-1	TGCAGCGTTGTACCCCAGGGGCGCAGGTCCTACAATGAGCAGTTCTTC	CSVVPQGRRSYNEQFF
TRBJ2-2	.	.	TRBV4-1	TGCGCCAGTAGCCAAGAATGGACCGGGGCCAGGAAGCTGTTTTTT	CASSQEWTGARKLFF
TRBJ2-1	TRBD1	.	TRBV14	TGTGTCAGCAGCCAAGTGGGAAGGGGGCTTCGCGGTGAGCAGTTCTTC	CVSSQVGRGLRGEQFF
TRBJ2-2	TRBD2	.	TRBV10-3	TGTGCCATCAGGCCCGGGACTAGTGGGATCAACGGGGAGCTGTTTTTT	CAIRPGTSGINGELFF
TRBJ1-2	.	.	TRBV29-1	TGCAGGGTTGAGGAGATAGGGAGGTACTATGACTACACCTTC	CRVEEIGRYYDYTF
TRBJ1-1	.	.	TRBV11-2	TGTGTCAGCAGCTTAGAGCCGGGGGCGAACACCGAATCTTTCTTT	CVSSLEPGANTESFF
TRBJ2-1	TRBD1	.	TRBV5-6	TGTACCAGCAGCTCGACAGGGCACAATGAGCAATTCTTC	CTSSSTGHNEQFF
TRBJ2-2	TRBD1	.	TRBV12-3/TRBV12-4	TGTGCCAGCATTTTAGAGACAGGGAGAAACACCGGGGAGCTGTTTTTT	CASILETGRNTGELFF
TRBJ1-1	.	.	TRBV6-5	TGTGTCAGCCGTTACCTCTCTGGGTCAAACACTGAAGCTTTCTTT	CVSRYLSGSNTEAFF
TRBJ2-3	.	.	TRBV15	TGTGCCACCAGCATAGATCGGAAAGATACGCAGTATTTT	CATSIDRKDTQYF
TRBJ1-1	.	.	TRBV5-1	TGCGCCAGCAGCTTGCAGGATTGGCGGACAACTGATGCTTTCTTT	CASSLQDWRTTDAFF
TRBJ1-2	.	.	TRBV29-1	TGCAGCGTTGCTCACAGGGAAACAGCAGGCTACACTTTC	CSVAHRETAGYTF
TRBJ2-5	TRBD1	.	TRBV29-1	TGTAGGGCCACACTGGGACAGGGGATGACCCAGTTC	CRATLGQGMTQF
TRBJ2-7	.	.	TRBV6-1	TGTGCCAGCGAGGTGGACGCCTCCTACAAGCAGTACTTC	CASEVDASYKQYF
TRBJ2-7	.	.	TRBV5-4	TGTGTCAGCAACTTGGGCCGGTACAGCTCCTACGAGCAGTACTTC	CVSNLGRYSSYEQYF